Listed below are T cell receptor beta chains from one sample, sequenced in a study of human T cells and chemical hapten exposure. Each CDR3 protein gets one entry after TCRdb re-called the RACE reads with MiXCR. The table includes 120,000 or so distinct CDR3 sequences, around 10% detected once. This sample comprised whole blood, obtained in connection with sensitization to the hapten diphenylcyclopropenone (DPC). The receptors here all came from a woman in her fifties or sixties with alopecia areata. Some clones in this sample may be carry-over from other donors' samples. Both conserved end residues are part of each CDR3. Each record gives: V gene, J gene, D gene, clone size, CDR3 DNA, CDR3 protein. The D gene is left open where the match is weak. Clone size is not always given. Where it is, it says once, few, many or a class for expanded clones.

v_call: TRBV3-1; j_call: TRBJ1-2; d_call: TRBD1; clone_size: few; cdr3_nt: TGTGCCAGCAGCCAAGGGTCGGGACAGTTCTATGGCTACACCTTC; cdr3_aa: CASSQGSGQFYGYTF
v_call: TRBV20-1; j_call: TRBJ2-7; d_call: TRBD2; clone_size: NA; cdr3_nt: TGCAGTGCTAGTCTCCCTAGCGGGAGTATGAACGAGCAGTACTTC; cdr3_aa: CSASLPSGSMNEQYF
v_call: TRBV29-1; j_call: TRBJ1-1; d_call: NA; clone_size: NA; cdr3_nt: TGCAGCGTTGAAGCTCGCACGACGATGAACACTGAAGCTTTCTTT; cdr3_aa: CSVEARTTMNTEAFF
v_call: TRBV29-1; j_call: TRBJ1-1; d_call: NA; clone_size: many; cdr3_nt: TGCAGCGTTGAAGTATTAGCGGATTTCTACATGAACACTGAAGCTTTCTTT; cdr3_aa: CSVEVLADFYMNTEAFF
v_call: TRBV19; j_call: TRBJ1-2; d_call: NA; clone_size: NA; cdr3_nt: TGTGCCAGTAACTCAGGGGCTACGGGGGATGGCTACACCTTC; cdr3_aa: CASNSGATGDGYTF
v_call: TRBV20-1; j_call: TRBJ2-7; d_call: NA; clone_size: NA; cdr3_nt: TGCAGTGCTAGAGATCGGAACAGGGCCTACGAGCAGTACTTC; cdr3_aa: CSARDRNRAYEQYF
v_call: TRBV14; j_call: TRBJ2-5; d_call: TRBD2; clone_size: many; cdr3_nt: TGTGCCAGCAGCCAGGGCGGGAGACGCCCCGAAGAGACCCAGTACTTC; cdr3_aa: CASSQGGRRPEETQYF
v_call: TRBV10-3; j_call: TRBJ1-4; d_call: NA; clone_size: few; cdr3_nt: TGTGCCATCAGGGACAACGGACCGAATGAAAAACTGTTTTTT; cdr3_aa: CAIRDNGPNEKLFF
v_call: TRBV7-2; j_call: TRBJ2-5; d_call: NA; clone_size: few; cdr3_nt: TGTGCCAGCAGCTTGGGCGGGAACCTTCAAGAGACCCAGTACTTC; cdr3_aa: CASSLGGNLQETQYF
v_call: TRBV6-2/TRBV6-3; j_call: TRBJ1-5; d_call: NA; clone_size: NA; cdr3_nt: TGTGCCAGCAGTTACGTCATCCGGGGCAATCAGCCCCAGCATTTT; cdr3_aa: CASSYVIRGNQPQHF
v_call: TRBV12-3/TRBV12-4; j_call: TRBJ1-1; d_call: NA; clone_size: few; cdr3_nt: TGTGCCAGCGGGGTCGAGAACACTGAAGCTTTCTTT; cdr3_aa: CASGVENTEAFF
v_call: TRBV6-2/TRBV6-3; j_call: TRBJ2-7; d_call: NA; clone_size: many; cdr3_nt: TGTGCCAGCAGTTACTCCCCGGGGGCGCTGGGGATCGAGCAGTACTTC; cdr3_aa: CASSYSPGALGIEQYF
v_call: TRBV25-1; j_call: TRBJ2-5; d_call: NA; clone_size: many; cdr3_nt: TGTGCCAGCAGTGATGGTGGGGTTGAGACCCAGTACTTC; cdr3_aa: CASSDGGVETQYF
v_call: TRBV7-2; j_call: TRBJ1-5; d_call: TRBD1; clone_size: few; cdr3_nt: TGTGCCAGCAGCTCCGGGACAGGGAGGAATCAGCCCCAGCATTTT; cdr3_aa: CASSSGTGRNQPQHF
v_call: TRBV5-6; j_call: TRBJ2-5; d_call: NA; clone_size: NA; cdr3_nt: TGTGCCAGCAGCTCAGATATGACCGGGTTTACGTCCAGGAACCAGTACTTC; cdr3_aa: CASSSDMTGFTSRNQYF
v_call: TRBV30; j_call: TRBJ2-7; d_call: NA; clone_size: few; cdr3_nt: TGTGCCTGGACCCCGAATAGTGTCTACGAGCAGTACTTC; cdr3_aa: CAWTPNSVYEQYF
v_call: TRBV5-4; j_call: TRBJ1-1; d_call: NA; clone_size: NA; cdr3_nt: TGTGCCAGCGATGAGTCGGGAGAAGCTTTCTTT; cdr3_aa: CASDESGEAFF
v_call: TRBV10-3; j_call: TRBJ1-1; d_call: TRBD1; clone_size: NA; cdr3_nt: TGTGCCATCAATGAGTTACCGGGACAGGGGGAAGAGGATACTGAAGCTTTCTTT; cdr3_aa: CAINELPGQGEEDTEAFF
v_call: TRBV29-1; j_call: TRBJ2-3; d_call: TRBD1; clone_size: many; cdr3_nt: TGCAGCGTTGAAACCACAGGGGGAGGCACAGATACGCAGTATTTT; cdr3_aa: CSVETTGGGTDTQYF
v_call: TRBV7-2; j_call: TRBJ2-7; d_call: NA; clone_size: many; cdr3_nt: TGTGCCAGCAGCTTGGGAACCGGACCCTACGAGCAGTACTTC; cdr3_aa: CASSLGTGPYEQYF
v_call: TRBV20-1; j_call: TRBJ2-7; d_call: TRBD1; clone_size: many; cdr3_nt: TGCAGTGCGCCGGGACAGGGGTACGAGCAGTACTTC; cdr3_aa: CSAPGQGYEQYF
v_call: TRBV7-9; j_call: TRBJ2-5; d_call: NA; clone_size: many; cdr3_nt: TGTGCCAGCAGCTTAGAGTCCCAGACCCAGTACTTC; cdr3_aa: CASSLESQTQYF
v_call: TRBV7-2; j_call: TRBJ2-1; d_call: TRBD2; clone_size: many; cdr3_nt: TGTGCCAGCAGCTTAGACGGGAGGAACAATGAGCAGTTCTTC; cdr3_aa: CASSLDGRNNEQFF
v_call: TRBV5-1; j_call: TRBJ2-3; d_call: TRBD2; clone_size: few; cdr3_nt: TGCGCCAGCAGCCGGGGGAGGGGCGCAAGCACAGATACGCAGTATTTT; cdr3_aa: CASSRGRGASTDTQYF
v_call: TRBV6-5; j_call: TRBJ1-2; d_call: NA; clone_size: few; cdr3_nt: TGTGCCAGCAGTTACGATGGGACATCTCCCGGCGGCTATGGCTACACCTTC; cdr3_aa: CASSYDGTSPGGYGYTF
v_call: TRBV7-2; j_call: TRBJ1-5; d_call: NA; clone_size: NA; cdr3_nt: TGTGCCAGCAGCTTCGATGGCCCTTCCAAGCCCCAGCATTTT; cdr3_aa: CASSFDGPSKPQHF
v_call: TRBV7-2; j_call: TRBJ1-4; d_call: NA; clone_size: NA; cdr3_nt: TGTGCCAGCAGCTTAGTGTTGGACCTGACGAATGAAAAACTGTTTTTT; cdr3_aa: CASSLVLDLTNEKLFF
v_call: TRBV5-1; j_call: TRBJ2-5; d_call: TRBD2; clone_size: NA; cdr3_nt: TGCGCCAGCAGCTTGGGGCGGGGACTAGCGCCCCAAGAGACCCAGTACTTC; cdr3_aa: CASSLGRGLAPQETQYF
v_call: TRBV5-5; j_call: TRBJ2-7; d_call: NA; clone_size: few; cdr3_nt: TGTGCCAGCAGCCCCCGGGCCCCCCGGGACGAGCAGTACTTC; cdr3_aa: CASSPRAPRDEQYF
v_call: TRBV6-5; j_call: TRBJ1-2; d_call: NA; clone_size: many; cdr3_nt: TGTGCCAGCAGCTACACAGGGCCCTATGGCTACACCTTC; cdr3_aa: CASSYTGPYGYTF
v_call: TRBV7-9; j_call: TRBJ1-1; d_call: TRBD1; clone_size: NA; cdr3_nt: TGTGCCAGCAGCTCAACCGGGACAGGTCCCTGGGTTGGCACTGAAGCTTTCTTT; cdr3_aa: CASSSTGTGPWVGTEAFF
v_call: TRBV6-5; j_call: TRBJ1-2; d_call: NA; clone_size: few; cdr3_nt: TGTGCCAGCAGTCGGAACGGGGCGAAAGGCTACACCTTC; cdr3_aa: CASSRNGAKGYTF
v_call: TRBV7-2; j_call: TRBJ2-7; d_call: NA; clone_size: NA; cdr3_nt: TGTGCCAGCAGCCCGACCAGAAGGACCAGGGAGAGGGCCTACGAGCAGTACTTC; cdr3_aa: CASSPTRRTRERAYEQYF
v_call: TRBV30; j_call: TRBJ2-3; d_call: TRBD2; clone_size: few; cdr3_nt: TGTGCCTGGCACCCCCCTGGACTAGCGGGAGGAACCACAGATACGCAGTATTTT; cdr3_aa: CAWHPPGLAGGTTDTQYF
v_call: TRBV27; j_call: TRBJ2-1; d_call: NA; clone_size: NA; cdr3_nt: TGTGCCAGCAGTTTGGTAGCGCATAGCTCCTACAATGAGCAGTTCTTC; cdr3_aa: CASSLVAHSSYNEQFF